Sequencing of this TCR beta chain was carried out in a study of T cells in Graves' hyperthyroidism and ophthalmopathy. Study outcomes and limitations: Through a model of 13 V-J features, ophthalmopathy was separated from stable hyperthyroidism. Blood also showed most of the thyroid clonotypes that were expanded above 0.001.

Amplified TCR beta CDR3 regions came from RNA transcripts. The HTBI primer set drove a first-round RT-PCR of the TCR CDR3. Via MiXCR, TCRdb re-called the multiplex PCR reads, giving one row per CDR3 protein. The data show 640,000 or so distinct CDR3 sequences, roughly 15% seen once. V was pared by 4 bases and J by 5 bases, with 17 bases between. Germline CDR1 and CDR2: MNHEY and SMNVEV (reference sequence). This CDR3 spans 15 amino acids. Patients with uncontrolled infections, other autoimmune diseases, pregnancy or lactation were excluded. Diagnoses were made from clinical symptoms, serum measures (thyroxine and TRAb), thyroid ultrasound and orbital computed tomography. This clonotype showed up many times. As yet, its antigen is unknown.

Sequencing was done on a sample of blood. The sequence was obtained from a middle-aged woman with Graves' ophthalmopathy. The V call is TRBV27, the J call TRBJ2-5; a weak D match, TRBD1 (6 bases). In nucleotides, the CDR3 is TGTGCCAGCAGTTGGACAGAGGTGGTCGGGGAGACCCAGTACTTC. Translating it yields CASSWTEVVGETQYF.